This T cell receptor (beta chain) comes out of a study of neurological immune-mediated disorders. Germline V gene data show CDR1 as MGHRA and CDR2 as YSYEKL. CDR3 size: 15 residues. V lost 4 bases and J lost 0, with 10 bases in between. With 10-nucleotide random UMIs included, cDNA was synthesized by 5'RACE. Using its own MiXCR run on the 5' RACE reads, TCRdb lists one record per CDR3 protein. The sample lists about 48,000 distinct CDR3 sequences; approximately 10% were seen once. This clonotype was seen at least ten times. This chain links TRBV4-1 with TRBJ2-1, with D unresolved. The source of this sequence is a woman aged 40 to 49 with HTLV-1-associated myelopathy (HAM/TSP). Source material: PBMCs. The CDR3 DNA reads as TGCGCCAGCAGCCGACGACACAGCTCCTACAATGAGCAGTTCTTC. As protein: CASSRRHSSYNEQFF.